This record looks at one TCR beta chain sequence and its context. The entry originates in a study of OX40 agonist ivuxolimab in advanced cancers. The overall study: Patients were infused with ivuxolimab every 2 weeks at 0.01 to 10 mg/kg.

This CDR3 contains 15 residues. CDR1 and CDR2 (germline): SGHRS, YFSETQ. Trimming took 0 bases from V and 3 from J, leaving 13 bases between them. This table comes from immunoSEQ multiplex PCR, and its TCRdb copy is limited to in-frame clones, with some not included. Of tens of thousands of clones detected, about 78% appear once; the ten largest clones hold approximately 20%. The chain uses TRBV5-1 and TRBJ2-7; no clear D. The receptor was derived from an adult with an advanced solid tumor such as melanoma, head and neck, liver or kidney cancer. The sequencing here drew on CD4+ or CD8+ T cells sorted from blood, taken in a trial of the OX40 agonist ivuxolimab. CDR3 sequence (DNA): TGCGCCAGCAGCTTGGTCTCCCCCGGCTACTACGAGCAGTACTTC. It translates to CASSLVSPGYYEQYF.